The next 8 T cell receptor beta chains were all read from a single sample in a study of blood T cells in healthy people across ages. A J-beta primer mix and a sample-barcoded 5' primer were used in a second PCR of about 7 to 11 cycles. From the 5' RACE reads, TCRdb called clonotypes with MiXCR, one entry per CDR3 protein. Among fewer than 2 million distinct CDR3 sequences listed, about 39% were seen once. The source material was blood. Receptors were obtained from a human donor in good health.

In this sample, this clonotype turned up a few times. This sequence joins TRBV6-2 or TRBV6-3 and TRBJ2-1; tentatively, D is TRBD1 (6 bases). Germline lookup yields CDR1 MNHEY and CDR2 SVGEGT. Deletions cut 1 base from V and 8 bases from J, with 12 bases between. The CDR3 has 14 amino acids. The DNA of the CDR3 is TGTGCCAGCAGTTACTTTACAGGGTACTATGAGCAGTTCTTC. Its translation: CASSYFTGYYEQFF.

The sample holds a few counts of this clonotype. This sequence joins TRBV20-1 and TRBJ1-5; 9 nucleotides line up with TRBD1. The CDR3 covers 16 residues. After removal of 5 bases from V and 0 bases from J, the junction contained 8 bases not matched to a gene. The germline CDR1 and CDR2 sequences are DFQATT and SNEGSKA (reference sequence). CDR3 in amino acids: CSASGTGIYSNQPQHF. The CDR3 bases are TGCAGTGCTTCCGGGACAGGGATTTATAGCAATCAGCCCCAGCATTTT.

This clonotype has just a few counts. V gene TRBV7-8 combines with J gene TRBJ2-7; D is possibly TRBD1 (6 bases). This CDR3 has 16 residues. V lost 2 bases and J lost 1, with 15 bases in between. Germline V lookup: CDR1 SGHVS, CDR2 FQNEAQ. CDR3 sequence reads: CASSLLEGTLSYEQYF. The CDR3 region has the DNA TGTGCCAGCAGCTTACTGGAAGGGACACTATCCTACGAGCAGTACTTC.

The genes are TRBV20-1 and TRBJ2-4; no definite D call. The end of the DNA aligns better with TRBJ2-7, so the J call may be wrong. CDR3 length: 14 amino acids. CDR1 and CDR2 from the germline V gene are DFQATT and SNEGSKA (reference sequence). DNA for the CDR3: TGCAGTGCTAGAGATCGAAAGATTGCCTACGAGCAGTACTTC. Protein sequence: CSARDRKIAYEQYF.

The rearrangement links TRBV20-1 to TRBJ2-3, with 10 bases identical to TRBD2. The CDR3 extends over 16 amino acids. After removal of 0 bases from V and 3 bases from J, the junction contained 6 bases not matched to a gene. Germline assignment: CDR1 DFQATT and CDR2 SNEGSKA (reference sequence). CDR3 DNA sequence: TGCAGTGCTAGAGATTGGGCTAGCGGGGGTACAGATACGCAGTATTTT. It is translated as CSARDWASGGTDTQYF.

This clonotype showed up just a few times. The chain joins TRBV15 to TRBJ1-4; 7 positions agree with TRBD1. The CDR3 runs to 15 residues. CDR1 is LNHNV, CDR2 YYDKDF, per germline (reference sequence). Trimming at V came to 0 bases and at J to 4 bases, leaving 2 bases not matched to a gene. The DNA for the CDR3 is TGTGCCACCAGCAGAGACGGGACAGTTAATGAAAAACTGTTTTTT. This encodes CATSRDGTVNEKLFF. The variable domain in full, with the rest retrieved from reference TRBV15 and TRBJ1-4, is DAMVIQNPRYQVTQFGKPVTLSCSQTLNHNVMYWYQQKSSQAPKLLFHYYDKDFNNEADTPDNFQSRRPNTSFCFLDIRSPGLGDTAMYLCATSRDGTVNEKLFFGSGTQLSVL.

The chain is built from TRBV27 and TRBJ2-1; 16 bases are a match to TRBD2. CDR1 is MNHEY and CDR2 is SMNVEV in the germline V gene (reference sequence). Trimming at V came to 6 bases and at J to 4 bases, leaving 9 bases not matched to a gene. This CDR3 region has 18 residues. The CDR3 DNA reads TGTGCCAGCAGCGCGGGGACTAGCGGGGGGGCGGGTTACAATGAGCAGTTCTTC. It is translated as CASSAGTSGGAGYNEQFF.

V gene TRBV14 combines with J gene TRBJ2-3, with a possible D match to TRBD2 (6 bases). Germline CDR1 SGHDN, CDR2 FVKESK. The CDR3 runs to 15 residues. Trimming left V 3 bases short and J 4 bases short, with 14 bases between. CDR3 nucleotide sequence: TGTGCCAGCAGCCAGCGGGAAGGACGTGCAGATACGCAGTATTTT. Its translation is CASSQREGRADTQYF.